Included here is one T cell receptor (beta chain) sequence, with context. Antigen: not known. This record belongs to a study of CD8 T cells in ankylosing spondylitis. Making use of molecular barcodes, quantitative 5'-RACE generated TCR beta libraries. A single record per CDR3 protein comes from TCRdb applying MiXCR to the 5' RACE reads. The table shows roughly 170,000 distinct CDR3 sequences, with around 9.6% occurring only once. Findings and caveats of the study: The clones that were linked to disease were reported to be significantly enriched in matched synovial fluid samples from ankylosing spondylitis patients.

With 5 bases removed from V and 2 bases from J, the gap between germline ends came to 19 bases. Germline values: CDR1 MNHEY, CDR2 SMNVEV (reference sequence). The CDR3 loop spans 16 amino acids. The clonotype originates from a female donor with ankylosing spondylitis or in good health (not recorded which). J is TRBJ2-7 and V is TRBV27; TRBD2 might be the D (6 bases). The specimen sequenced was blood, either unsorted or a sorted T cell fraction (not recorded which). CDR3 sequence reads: CASSIPRDSGTYEQYF. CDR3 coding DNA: TGTGCCAGCAGTATCCCCCGGGACTCGGGCACCTACGAGCAGTACTTC.